Below, 7 T cell receptor beta chains from the same sample are listed, as sequenced in a study of regulatory T cells in long-lasting Graves disease. Time point in this sample: newly diagnosed GD, antithyroid drugs for less than 3 months. PBMCs provided the RNA from which the TCR library was made. In building TCR beta libraries, iRepertoire HTBI primers were used together with Arm-PCR of CDR3 regions. TCRdb reanalysed the multiplex PCR reads using MiXCR and keeps one entry per CDR3 protein. The table has 500,000 or so distinct CDR3 sequences, 14% seen once. These data were also reused for a study on T cells in Graves' hyperthyroidism and ophthalmopathy.

The material sequenced was peripheral blood mononuclear cells (PBMCs), taken at new diagnosis, from a patient treated with antithyroid drugs. The origin of the receptors is a woman aged 45-60 years with Graves disease.

This clonotype has only a few counts. V and J are TRBV5-6 and TRBJ2-7; 9 bases fit TRBD1. This CDR3 spans 14 amino acids. V was pared by 4 bases and J by 6 bases, with 8 bases of the junction left unmatched. Germline-derived CDR1 and CDR2 are SGHDT and YYEEEE. The DNA for the CDR3 is TGTGCCAGCAGCAACACAGGGGGCTCAGGCGAGCAGTACTTC. Protein: CASSNTGGSGEQYF.

Only a few counts were recorded for this clonotype. The V call is TRBV4-1, the J call TRBJ1-5, with TRBD1 identical over 7 bases. Trimming took 0 bases from V and 4 from J; bases not matched to a gene: 0. Germline CDR1 MGHRA, CDR2 YSYEKL. The CDR3 has 14 residues. CDR3 protein: CASSQEQGNQPQHF. In nucleotides, the CDR3 is TGCGCCAGCAGCCAAGAACAGGGGAATCAGCCCCAGCATTTT.

This clonotype was observed many times. The gene calls are TRBV5-1 and TRBJ1-2; a possible D gene is TRBD1 (6 bases). Germline values: CDR1 SGHRS, CDR2 YFSETQ. V lost 4 bases and J lost 8, with 12 bases in between. The CDR3 covers 12 residues. CDR3 amino acids: CASSPGTPGYTF. The CDR3 bases are TGCGCCAGCAGCCCAGGGACACCCGGCTACACCTTC.

The chain links TRBV4-1 to TRBJ2-2, with 8 bases identical to TRBD1. With V trimmed by 4 bases and J by 8 bases, 3 bases remained unmatched. The CDR3 totals 13 residues. Germline CDR1 and CDR2: MGHRA and YSYEKL. The CDR3 spells CASSPRGLGELFF. The CDR3 nucleotides read TGCGCCAGCAGCCCCAGGGGGCTTGGGGAGCTGTTTTTT.

This clonotype has a handful of counts. The chain recombines TRBV5-1 with TRBJ2-5; 10 bases agree with TRBD1. Losses at the gene ends were 0 bases for V and 4 bases for J; bases not matched to a gene: 3. Germline CDR1 SGHRS, CDR2 YFSETQ. This CDR3 spans 15 amino acids. The CDR3 DNA sequence: TGCGCCAGCAGCTTGGGGGACAGGGGAACAGAGACCCAGTACTTC. This translates into CASSLGDRGTETQYF.

This clonotype was found a few times. The rearrangement joins TRBV5-1 to TRBJ2-1; maybe TRBD2 (5 bases). Germline CDR1 and CDR2: SGHRS and YFSETQ. The V end was cut by 6 bases, the J end by 0 bases, with 10 bases between. The CDR3 has 14 amino acids. The CDR3 nucleotides read TGCGCCAGCAATTCGGGGAGCTCCTACAATGAGCAGTTCTTC. Its translation is CASNSGSSYNEQFF.

The table lists this clonotype with a few counts. A much larger clone lies one base from this, so it may be a read error. The rearrangement uses TRBV27 and TRBJ2-3; 7 positions agree with TRBD2. This CDR3 is 14 amino acids long. CDR1 is MNHEY and CDR2 is SMNVEV in the germline V gene (reference sequence). The CDR3, as DNA: TGTGTCAGCAGTCTGGGACTAATCACAGATACGCAGTATTTT. This encodes CVSSLGLITDTQYF.